The 14 T cell receptor beta chains below all came from one sample that was sequenced in a study of blood T cell repertoires in COVID-19. Repertoires were generated with immunoSEQ multiplex PCR, while TCRdb's copy carries only in-frame clones and drops some. The table lists 350,000 to 450,000 clones, 85% of them singletons. Material: peripheral blood. The receptors were gathered from a woman aged 18-29 years with acute or convalescent COVID-19.

This chain connects TRBV5-1 to TRBJ2-6; a possible D gene is TRBD1 (6 bases). From germline, CDR1 is SGHRS and CDR2 YFSETQ. The CDR3 runs 16 residues. V shed 2 bases and J shed 4 bases, with 13 bases lying between them. The CDR3, as DNA: TGCGCCAGCAGCTTCGCAGGGGTTACCGGGGCCAACGTCCTGACTTTC. Translated: CASSFAGVTGANVLTF.

This rearrangement joins TRBV24-1 to TRBJ2-7; 8 bases align to TRBD1. This CDR3 spans 16 amino acids. The germline V gene has CDR1 KGHDR and CDR2 SFDVKD. V lost 3 bases and J lost 3; bases outside the gene matches: 9. The CDR3 reads CATSDAGGRSIYEQYF. The CDR3 coding sequence is TGTGCCACCAGTGATGCAGGGGGCCGATCGATCTACGAGCAGTACTTC.

V gene TRBV6-5 combines with J gene TRBJ1-2; the D gene is possibly TRBD1 (6 bases). Per the germline V gene, CDR1 is MNHEY and CDR2 is SVGAGI. The V end lost 4 bases, the J end lost 8 bases, and 17 bases lay between the germline ends. The CDR3 has 14 amino acids. The CDR3 loop is CASSSTGTFDGYTF. The CDR3 DNA reads as TGTGCCAGCAGTTCAACCGGGACATTTGACGGCTACACCTTC.

The chain has TRBV11-2 and TRBJ1-4; D may be TRBD1 (6 bases). V lost 8 bases to trimming and J lost 7 bases, with 14 bases between them. This CDR3 region has 13 residues. Germline CDR1 is SGHAT and CDR2 is FQNNGV. The CDR3 DNA reads TGTGCCAGCGGCCTGGTAGGGGGTGAAAAACTGTTTTTT. The encoded protein is CASGLVGGEKLFF.

The chain is built from TRBV5-6 and TRBJ2-2; unclear D gene. This CDR3 has 15 residues. Trimming took 0 bases from V and 3 from J, leaving 9 bases between them. The V gene's germline CDR1 is SGHDT and CDR2 YYEEEE. The CDR3 loop is CASSLVLSYTGELFF. In DNA, the CDR3 is TGTGCCAGCAGCTTGGTTTTGAGTTACACCGGGGAGCTGTTTTTT.

The rearrangement uses TRBV9 and TRBJ1-3; no clear D gene. V gave up 0 bases and J gave up 4 bases, with 11 bases separating them. The CDR3 extends over 15 amino acids. The germline V gene has CDR1 SGDLS and CDR2 YYNGEE. CDR3 DNA: TGTGCCAGCAGCGTAGATCTCTCGGTAGGAAACACCATATATTTT. Protein product: CASSVDLSVGNTIYF.

The chain uses TRBV2 and TRBJ2-2; possibly TRBD1 for D (5 bases). V was clipped by 7 bases and J by 3 bases, with 15 bases between them. The germline V gene encodes CDR1 SNHLY and CDR2 FYNNEI. This CDR3 has 15 residues. CDR3 DNA: TGTGCCAGCATCTCAGACAGAGGCGACACCGGGGAGCTGTTTTTT. Translating it yields CASISDRGDTGELFF.

The chain is built from TRBV19 and TRBJ1-5, with D possibly TRBD1 on 5 matching bases. The CDR3 is 15 amino acids. The V end lost 5 bases, the J end lost 6 bases, and 17 bases lay between the germline ends. Germline lookup yields CDR1 LNHDA and CDR2 SQIVND (reference sequence). Written as DNA, the CDR3 is TGTGCCAGTAGTGAACAGGCCAAATCGGGTCAGCCCCAGCATTTT. It specifies CASSEQAKSGQPQHF.

The chain joins TRBV24-1 to TRBJ2-2, with a weak D call TRBD1 (6 bases). This CDR3 has 15 amino acids. Trimming stripped 2 bases from V and 5 bases from J, with 11 bases between. Germline V gene data show CDR1 as KGHDR and CDR2 as SFDVKD. Written as DNA, the CDR3 is TGTGCCACCAGTGATTGGGCAGGGGAAACCGGGGAGCTGTTTTTT. This sequence encodes CATSDWAGETGELFF.

V is TRBV5-1 and J is TRBJ2-5, with 7 positions matching TRBD2. Germline CDR1 SGHRS, CDR2 YFSETQ. J lost 1 base, V lost 4 bases, and 10 bases had no gene match. This CDR3 contains 16 residues. The CDR3 reads CASSPATSPIQETQYF. The CDR3 DNA follows: TGCGCCAGCAGCCCCGCGACTAGCCCCATCCAAGAGACCCAGTACTTC.

The chain has TRBV6-5 and TRBJ1-2; a weak D match, TRBD1 (5 bases). This CDR3 comprises 16 residues. V lost 2 bases and J 4 bases, leaving 17 bases between the germline ends. Germline values: CDR1 MNHEY, CDR2 SVGAGI. The CDR3: CASSYGAWAIGYGYTF. Written as DNA, the CDR3 is TGTGCCAGCAGTTACGGGGCCTGGGCGATAGGCTATGGCTACACCTTC.

This chain links TRBV27 with TRBJ1-5; the D gene is possibly TRBD1 (5 bases). This CDR3 has 17 residues. V shed 3 bases and J shed 4 bases, with 19 bases lying between them. Germline V gene sequence: CDR1 MNHEY, CDR2 SMNVEV (reference sequence). CDR3 amino acids: CASSFGKGGAPNQPQHF. The CDR3 nucleotides are TGTGCCAGCAGTTTTGGTAAAGGCGGGGCCCCTAATCAGCCCCAGCATTTT.

This clone was detected only once. The chain links TRBV4-1 to TRBJ2-7; 10 bases are shared with TRBD1. Trimming took 4 bases from V and 2 from J; bases not matched to a gene: 8. This CDR3 region has 16 residues. Germline CDR1 and CDR2: MGHRA and YSYEKL. CDR3 residues: CASSPSWGTGAYEQYF. The CDR3 DNA reads TGCGCCAGCAGCCCCAGTTGGGGGACAGGGGCCTACGAGCAGTACTTC.

This clone turned up a few times. The rearrangement joins TRBV3-1 (or the pseudogene TRBV3-2) to TRBJ1-5, with D unresolved. The length of the CDR3 is 13 residues. The V and J ends lost 0 bases and 6 bases respectively, with 6 bases between them. Germline CDR1 LGHDT, CDR2 YNNKEL (reference sequence). CDR3 in amino acids: CASSQETSQPQHF. The DNA of the CDR3 is TGTGCCAGCAGCCAAGAAACCAGTCAGCCCCAGCATTTT.